The rows below give T cell receptor beta chains drawn from one sample of a study of T cells after yellow fever vaccination. TCRdb ran MiXCR on the 5' RACE reads and lists one entry per CDR3 protein. Among about 340,000 distinct CDR3 sequences, approximately 12% were seen once, and the ten largest hold roughly 3%. Sequenced material: CD4+ T cells sorted from PBMCs, taken 15 days after the yellow fever booster vaccination. All receptors come from a man in his late teens or twenties who received the YFV17D yellow fever vaccine. CDR3s include the opening cysteine and the closing phenylalanine or tryptophan. The D gene is left open where the match is weak. Clone size is not always given. Where it is, it says once, few, many or a class for expanded clones.

D gene: NA; V gene: TRBV7-2; J gene: TRBJ2-3; clone size: NA; CDR3 protein: CASSLVSRGSTDTQYF; CDR3 DNA: TGTGCCAGCAGCTTAGTATCTAGGGGGAGCACAGATACGCAGTATTTT
D gene: TRBD2; V gene: TRBV6-1; J gene: TRBJ2-5; clone size: few; CDR3 protein: CASRMAWGGHLETQYF; CDR3 DNA: TGTGCCAGCAGGATGGCGTGGGGGGGTCATTTAGAGACCCAGTACTTC
D gene: NA; V gene: TRBV7-9; J gene: TRBJ2-5; clone size: many; CDR3 protein: CASSRDGGTQYF; CDR3 DNA: TGTGCCAGCAGCCGGGACGGAGGGACCCAGTACTTC
D gene: NA; V gene: TRBV25-1; J gene: TRBJ2-3; clone size: NA; CDR3 protein: CASSEFFGTDTQYF; CDR3 DNA: TGTGCCAGCAGTGAATTTTTCGGAACAGATACGCAGTATTTT
D gene: NA; V gene: TRBV4-1; J gene: TRBJ1-4; clone size: many; CDR3 protein: CASSQEGGFNEKLFF; CDR3 DNA: TGCGCCAGCAGCCAAGAGGGGGGATTTAATGAAAAACTGTTTTTT
D gene: TRBD1; V gene: TRBV4-3; J gene: TRBJ2-2; clone size: NA; CDR3 protein: CASSQDRGRVGAITTGELFF; CDR3 DNA: TGCGCCAGCAGCCAAGATAGGGGGCGCGTAGGGGCTATTACCACCGGGGAGCTGTTTTTT
D gene: NA; V gene: TRBV30; J gene: TRBJ1-3; clone size: few; CDR3 protein: CAWSPAQDLRTGNTIYF; CDR3 DNA: TGTGCCTGGAGCCCCGCACAGGACCTTCGTACTGGAAACACCATATATTTT
D gene: NA; V gene: TRBV2; J gene: TRBJ2-1; clone size: many; CDR3 protein: CASSPRNEQFF; CDR3 DNA: TGTGCCAGCAGTCCCCGCAATGAGCAGTTCTTC
D gene: NA; V gene: TRBV6-2/TRBV6-3; J gene: TRBJ1-1; clone size: NA; CDR3 protein: CASNRTPLDEAFF; CDR3 DNA: TGTGCCAGCAACCGGACACCCCTAGATGAAGCTTTCTTT
D gene: NA; V gene: TRBV23-1; J gene: TRBJ2-2; clone size: many; CDR3 protein: CASSRACRVDTGELFF; CDR3 DNA: TGCGCCAGCAGTCGAGCCTGTCGGGTTGACACCGGGGAGCTGTTTTTT
D gene: TRBD1; V gene: TRBV6-2/TRBV6-3; J gene: TRBJ1-1; clone size: NA; CDR3 protein: CASTDSRGQKNTEAFF; CDR3 DNA: TGTGCCAGCACCGATAGTCGGGGACAGAAGAACACTGAAGCTTTCTTT
D gene: NA; V gene: TRBV4-3; J gene: TRBJ1-1; clone size: NA; CDR3 protein: CASSLALGTGMNTEAFF; CDR3 DNA: TGCGCCAGCAGCCTAGCACTAGGGACGGGGATGAACACTGAAGCTTTCTTT
D gene: NA; V gene: TRBV6-6; J gene: TRBJ2-7; clone size: few; CDR3 protein: CASSWTNTYEQYF; CDR3 DNA: TGTGCCAGCAGTTGGACAAATACCTACGAGCAGTACTTC
D gene: TRBD2; V gene: TRBV9; J gene: TRBJ2-3; clone size: many; CDR3 protein: CASSPPGEGLATDTQYF; CDR3 DNA: TGTGCCAGCAGCCCCCCCGGGGAGGGACTAGCAACAGATACGCAGTATTTT
D gene: TRBD2; V gene: TRBV7-2; J gene: TRBJ2-1; clone size: few; CDR3 protein: CASSLVAGGPNEQFF; CDR3 DNA: TGTGCCAGCAGCTTAGTCGCGGGGGGGCCTAATGAGCAGTTCTTC
D gene: NA; V gene: TRBV3-1; J gene: TRBJ1-2; clone size: many; CDR3 protein: CASSQGDGDHYGYTF; CDR3 DNA: TGTGCCAGCAGCCAAGGAGATGGAGATCACTATGGCTACACCTTC
D gene: TRBD1; V gene: TRBV5-4; J gene: TRBJ2-7; clone size: few; CDR3 protein: CASSPIRQGHEQYF; CDR3 DNA: TGTGCCAGCAGCCCCATAAGACAGGGGCACGAGCAGTACTTC
D gene: NA; V gene: TRBV5-1; J gene: TRBJ2-4; clone size: few; CDR3 protein: CASSTSAGKNIQYF; CDR3 DNA: TGCGCCAGCAGCACCTCCGCCGGCAAAAACATTCAGTACTTC
D gene: NA; V gene: TRBV11-1; J gene: TRBJ2-1; clone size: few; CDR3 protein: CASSSMTRLNYNEQFF; CDR3 DNA: TGTGCCAGCAGCTCTATGACCAGGCTTAACTACAATGAGCAGTTCTTC